A single sample gave rise to the 2 T cell receptor beta chains below, sequenced in a study of early T cells in non-severe SARS-CoV-2 infection. One entry per CDR3 protein results from TCRdb running MiXCR on the 5' RACE reads. The table has about 60,000 distinct CDR3 sequences, about 8.9% seen once. Sequencing was performed on whole blood. The receptors derive from an adult who was a healthcare worker with PCR-confirmed SARS-CoV-2 infection or an uninfected control (not recorded which).

This rearrangement joins TRBV4-3 to TRBJ1-5; D ambiguous. The CDR3 is 13 amino acids. Germline-derived CDR1 and CDR2 are LGHNA and YSLEER. With 0 bases removed from V and 7 bases from J, the gap between germline ends came to 7 bases. This CDR3 reads CASSQEREQPQHF. The CDR3, as DNA: TGCGCCAGCAGCCAAGAACGGGAACAGCCCCAGCATTTT.

This clonotype has at least ten counts. The chain carries TRBV7-2 and TRBJ2-3; no clear D gene. V lost 6 bases, J lost 2 bases, and 12 bases lay in between. The CDR3 consists of 14 residues. Germline V gene data show CDR1 as SGHTA and CDR2 as FQGNSA. CDR3 protein: CASRANTPTDTQYF. The CDR3 nucleotides are TGTGCCAGCAGGGCAAATACCCCCACAGATACGCAGTATTTT.